The present T cell receptor (beta chain) was sequenced within a study of cytomegalovirus exposure and HLA in healthy donors. The PCR had 60 Vbeta and 13 Jbeta primers. Clones were read by immunoSEQ multiplex PCR, and TCRdb kept only the in-frame ones, dropping some. The sample consists of approximately 44,000 clones, 60% to 80% of them appearing once. Study-level results: Many donors shared some public TCRs, even though most TCR sequences were rare. In all likelihood, a cluster of highly shared sequence variants was a sequencing artifact. As was reported, the classifier diagnosed cytomegalovirus status with high specificity and sensitivity.

This CDR3 has 12 amino acids. The V gene's germline CDR1 is GTSNPN and CDR2 SVGIG (reference sequence). Trimming took 1 base from V and 12 from J; bases not matched to a gene: 8. On this clone itself: Its antigen is unknown.

Specimen: PBMCs. The V call is TRBV30, the J call TRBJ2-7; 8 nucleotides line up with TRBD1. The clonotype originates from a man aged 25-40 years in good health and CMV-seronegative. Written as DNA, the CDR3 is TGTGCCTGGAGTGCATTGGCGGGACAGGCGTACTTC. Protein: CAWSALAGQAYF. Combining the CDR3 with reference TRBV30 and TRBJ2-7 gives the whole variable domain SQTIHQWPATLVQPVGSPLSLECTVEGTSNPNLYWYRQAAGRGLQLLFYSVGIGQISSEVPQNLSASRPQDRQFILSSKKLLLSDSGFYLCAWSALAGQAYFGPGTRLTVT.